Listed below are T cell receptor beta chains from one sample, sequenced in a study of early T cells in non-severe SARS-CoV-2 infection. TCRdb redid the calling of the 5' RACE reads with MiXCR, one entry per CDR3 protein. In the table there are about 83,000 distinct CDR3 sequences, roughly a tenth of which are singletons. This material consisted of whole blood, taken at baseline. The origin of the receptors is an adult who was a healthcare worker with PCR-confirmed SARS-CoV-2 infection or an uninfected control (not recorded which). CDR3s include the opening cysteine and the closing phenylalanine or tryptophan. A D gene is named only where the DNA matches it firmly. Clone size, where shown, is once, few, many, or a class for clones that have expanded.

NA	NA	TRBJ2-3	TRBV9	CASSVLGREADTQYF	TGTGCCAGCAGCGTTCTAGGTAGGGAGGCAGATACGCAGTATTTT
TRBD2	few	TRBJ2-1	TRBV7-2	CASSLGGLASEQFF	TGTGCCAGCAGCTTAGGAGGACTAGCGAGTGAGCAGTTCTTC
NA	few	TRBJ2-5	TRBV28	CASSTSLANQETQYF	NA
NA	NA	TRBJ2-2	TRBV20-1	CSARADTGELFF	TGCAGTGCTAGGGCCGACACCGGGGAGCTGTTTTTT
NA	NA	TRBJ2-7	TRBV28	CASRLEVSDEQYF	TGTGCCAGCAGGCTGGAGGTTAGCGACGAGCAGTACTTC
NA	many	TRBJ2-7	TRBV19	CASSISRVGEQYF	TGTGCCAGTAGTATCAGCCGGGTGGGCGAGCAGTACTTC
NA	NA	TRBJ2-5	TRBV5-5	CASSSGRPDQETQYF	TGTGCCAGCAGCTCGGGACGGCCGGACCAAGAGACCCAGTACTTC
NA	NA	TRBJ1-2	TRBV30	CAWSRGMGGYTF	TGTGCCTGGTCAAGAGGAATGGGCGGCTACACCTTC
NA	many	TRBJ2-6	TRBV11-2	CASSLRSSGANVLTF	TGTGCCAGCAGCTTAAGGAGCTCTGGGGCCAACGTCCTGACTTTC
NA	few	TRBJ2-2	TRBV11-2	CASSLEIGFAGLAGELFF	TGTGCCAGCAGCTTAGAGATCGGGTTTGCCGGTTTGGCCGGGGAGCTGTTTTTT
TRBD2	many	TRBJ2-2	TRBV27	CASSRPGRVTGELFF	TGTGCCAGCAGCCGCCCCGGGAGGGTAACCGGGGAGCTGTTTTTT
NA	NA	TRBJ2-1	TRBV5-1	CASSTRNYNEQFF	TGCGCCAGCAGCACCCGAAACTACAATGAGCAGTTCTTC
NA	few	TRBJ1-5	TRBV20-1	CSARDESGGRNQPQHF	TGCAGTGCTAGAGATGAGTCCGGGGGCCGCAATCAGCCCCAGCATTTT
NA	few	TRBJ2-2	TRBV15	CATSSNPGELFF	TGTGCCACCAGTTCGAACCCCGGGGAGCTGTTTTTT
TRBD1	few	TRBJ1-2	TRBV7-2	CASARRGTGNYGYTF	TGTGCCAGCGCACGCCGTGGGACAGGGAACTATGGCTACACCTTC
TRBD2	few	TRBJ2-1	TRBV19	CASTSGLASSEQFF	TGTGCCAGTACCTCAGGACTAGCGTCTAGTGAGCAGTTCTTC
TRBD2	many	TRBJ2-3	TRBV20-1	CSARTSGTDTQYF	TGCAGTGCCAGGACTAGCGGCACAGATACGCAGTATTTT
TRBD2	NA	TRBJ2-7	TRBV9	CASSASGTTYEQYF	TGTGCCAGCAGCGCTAGCGGGACTACCTACGAGCAGTACTTC
NA	NA	TRBJ1-2	TRBV12-3/TRBV12-4	CASSSSSWRGYTF	TGTGCCAGCAGTTCATCCTCTTGGCGGGGCTACACCTTC
NA	many	TRBJ1-6	TRBV28	CASSPMYNSPLHF	TGTGCCAGCAGTCCAATGTATAATTCACCCCTCCACTTT
TRBD2	few	TRBJ2-7	TRBV20-1	CSAGGLAGDFYEQYF	TGCAGTGCTGGGGGACTAGCGGGAGATTTCTACGAGCAGTACTTC
TRBD2	many	TRBJ2-2	TRBV12-3/TRBV12-4	CASSPPPGLVGTGELFF	TGTGCCAGCAGTCCCCCTCCGGGACTAGTGGGTACCGGGGAGCTGTTTTTT
NA	NA	TRBJ1-1	TRBV28	CASSLGRQNTEAFF	TGTGCCAGCAGTCTAGGGAGACAGAACACTGAAGCTTTCTTT